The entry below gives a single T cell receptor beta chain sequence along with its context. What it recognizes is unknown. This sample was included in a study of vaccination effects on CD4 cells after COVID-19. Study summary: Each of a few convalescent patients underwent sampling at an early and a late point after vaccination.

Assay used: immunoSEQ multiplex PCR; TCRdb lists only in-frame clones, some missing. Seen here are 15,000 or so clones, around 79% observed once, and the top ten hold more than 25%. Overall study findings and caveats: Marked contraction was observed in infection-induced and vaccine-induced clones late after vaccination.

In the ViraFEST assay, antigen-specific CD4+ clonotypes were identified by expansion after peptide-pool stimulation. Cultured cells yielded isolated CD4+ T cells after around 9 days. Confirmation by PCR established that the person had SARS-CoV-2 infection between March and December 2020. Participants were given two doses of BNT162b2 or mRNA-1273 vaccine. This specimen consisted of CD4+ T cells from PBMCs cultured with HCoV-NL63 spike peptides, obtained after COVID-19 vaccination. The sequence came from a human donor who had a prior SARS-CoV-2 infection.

The CDR3 DNA follows: TGTGCCAGCAGCTTACCTACTAGCTCCGGGGAGCTGTTTTTT. Translating gives CASSLPTSSGELFF. The chain recombines TRBV7-9 with TRBJ2-2, with D possibly TRBD2 on 6 matching bases. The CDR3 loop spans 14 amino acids. Trimming took 2 bases from V and 6 from J, leaving 10 bases between them. Germline assignment: CDR1 SEHNR and CDR2 FQNEAQ (reference sequence).